This T cell receptor beta chain was observed in a study of cytomegalovirus exposure and HLA in healthy donors. The V and J ends lost 6 bases and 6 bases respectively, with 13 bases between them. There are 13 residues in the CDR3. The PCR ran on 60 Vbeta and 13 Jbeta primers. The repertoire was sequenced with immunoSEQ multiplex PCR; TCRdb's copy has only in-frame clones and lacks some. This table has approximately 150,000 clones, roughly 80% appearing once. The chain carries TRBV5-3 and TRBJ1-5; D uncertain. TRBV5-3 is recorded as an ORF, its role being uncertain. The origin of this receptor is a man aged 25-45 years in good health and CMV-seropositive. Sequenced: PBMCs. CDR3 coding DNA: TGTGCCAGAACGTTCCTCGAGGTTCAGCCCCAGCATTTT. It is translated as CARTFLEVQPQHF.